This T cell receptor beta chain was sequenced during a study of graft-versus-host responses after intestinal transplantation. Study-wide context: In this cohort, recipients had multivisceral, liver-intestinal, or isolated intestinal transplants. Recipients across the board were started on anti-thymocyte globulin induction, then kept on tacrolimus and steroids for around 3 years.

Trimming shortened V by 5 bases and J by 9 bases, and 17 bases separated the two germline ends. The CDR3 consists of 15 residues. Per the germline V gene, CDR1 is LNHDA and CDR2 is SQIVND (reference sequence). Study outcomes and limitations: Circulating GvH clone levels at their peak were associated with HvG declines (early post-transplant).

Data came from immunoSEQ multiplex PCR; TCRdb stores just in-frame clones and leaves some out. Of just over 85,000 clones listed, about 90% were seen once; the top ten hold roughly 0.36%. As to this clone: Its target is unknown.

Sequences were derived from unstimulated CD8+ T cells sorted from spleen or lymph node cells, sampled before transplant. The V gene is TRBV19, the J gene TRBJ1-6; tentatively, D is TRBD1 (6 bases). The receptor comes from a human donor who was the organ donor for an intestinal transplant. This CDR3 is CASSPLAQGISPLHF. DNA of the CDR3: TGTGCCAGTAGTCCCCTGGCCCAGGGGATTTCACCCCTCCACTTT.